These 19 T cell receptor beta chains were all obtained from the same sample, sequenced in a study of vaccination and CD4 T cells after COVID-19. Treatment indicated: roughly 10-day PBMC culture with coronavirus spike peptide pools or control peptides (ViraFEST assay). Which antigens these TCRs recognize remains unknown. The Oncomine TCR Beta short-read assay was applied to DNA of cultured CD4+ T cells. TCRdb re-called the PCR reads through MiXCR, storing one row per CDR3 protein. The sample yields 15,000 to 20,000 distinct CDR3 sequences, less than 85% seen once. The sample comprised CD4+ T cells from blood, cultured in vitro. Receptors were obtained from a human donor who had recovered from COVID-19.

This clonotype was seen a few times. The gene calls are TRBV19 and TRBJ1-2; 10 bases line up with TRBD1. V lost 5 bases and J lost 7; bases outside the gene matches: 13. The CDR3 consists of 16 residues. CDR1 is LNHDA and CDR2 is SQIVND in the germline V gene (reference sequence). CDR3 amino acids: CASSLGQGILISGYTF. CDR3 bases: TGTGCCAGTAGTTTGGGACAGGGGATTCTGATCTCTGGCTACACCTTC.

The chain links TRBV10-1 to TRBJ2-5; perhaps TRBD1 as D (6 bases). The CDR3 covers 19 residues. The V end was cut by 7 bases, the J end by 5 bases, with 32 bases between. Germline CDR1 WNHNN, CDR2 SYGVQD (reference sequence). Here the CDR3 DNA reads TGCGCCAGCAACGGGGTTAGGTGGTGCGGACCAGGGGCTATGGAGACCCAGTACTTC. Translating gives CASNGVRWCGPGAMETQYF.

The chain couples TRBV12-3 or TRBV12-4 to TRBJ1-6, with D unresolved. The CDR3 runs 15 residues. V lost 6 bases to trimming and J lost 9 bases, with 18 bases between them. This CDR3 is CASSRLYHRGSPLHF. The CDR3 coding sequence is TGTGCCAGCAGCCGACTATACCACCGAGGTTCACCCCTCCACTTT.

This chain uses TRBV7-2 with TRBJ1-1; D not resolved. Germline-derived CDR1 and CDR2 are SGHTA and FQGNSA. The CDR3 sequence is 12 residues long. V lost 6 bases and J lost 4, with 9 bases in between. Here the CDR3 reads CASSQTITEAFF. The CDR3, as DNA: TGTGCCAGCAGTCAAACCATCACTGAAGCTTTCTTT. Full variable domain (rest looked up from reference TRBV7-2 and TRBJ1-1): GAGVSQSPSNKVTEKGKDVELRCDPISGHTALYWYRQSLGQGLEFLIYFQGNSAPDKSGLPSDRFSAERTGGSVSTLTIQRTQQEDSAVYLCASSQTITEAFFGQGTRLTVV.

The genes are TRBV28 and TRBJ1-5; D may be TRBD1 (5 bases). Germline CDR1 reads MDHEN; CDR2 reads SYDVKM. Trimming took off 7 bases at V and 0 bases at J, with 10 bases between the two ends. This CDR3 has 14 residues. As DNA, the CDR3 is TGTGCCAGCACCCCAGGGAATAGCAATCAGCCCCAGCATTTT. It is translated as CASTPGNSNQPQHF.

This clonotype has more than one count but fewer than ten. The J gene is TRBJ1-5, the V gene TRBV20-1; 7 bases are a match to TRBD1. V shed 0 bases, J shed 3 bases, and the junction held 11 bases outside the gene matches. The germline CDR1 and CDR2 sequences are DFQATT and SNEGSKA (reference sequence). The CDR3 has 17 residues. CDR3 in amino acids: CSARDQIRQGDNQPQHF. In DNA, the CDR3 is TGCAGTGCTAGAGATCAGATTAGGCAGGGGGACAATCAGCCCCAGCATTTT.

This clonotype was observed a single time. The chain has TRBV28 and TRBJ1-2, with TRBD1 identical over 7 bases. The germline CDR1 and CDR2 sequences are MDHEN and SYDVKM. This CDR3 is 16 amino acids long. V lost 3 bases to trimming and J lost 4 bases; unmatched junction nucleotides: 11. Here the CDR3 DNA reads TGTGCCAGCAGTTTGACAGGGCTCCCCCACATCTATGGCTACACCTTC. This codes for CASSLTGLPHIYGYTF.

V is TRBV12-3 or TRBV12-4 and J is TRBJ1-5; 8 positions agree with TRBD1. This CDR3 is 15 amino acids long. Trimming at V came to 3 bases and at J to 7 bases, leaving 8 bases not matched to a gene. This CDR3 is CASSLGDRLGQPQHF. Written as DNA, the CDR3 is TGTGCCAGCAGTTTGGGGGACAGGTTGGGGCAGCCCCAGCATTTT.

CDR3 loop: CAIRDSSGANVLTF. The DNA of the CDR3 is TGTGCCATCAGGGACAGCTCTGGGGCCAACGTCCTGACTTTC. This sequence joins TRBV10-3 and TRBJ2-6; TRBD1 might be the D (6 bases). V lost 6 bases, J lost 0 bases, and 6 bases lay in between. There are 14 residues in the CDR3. CDR1 ENHRY and CDR2 SYGVKD come from the germline V gene.

V is TRBV24-1 and J is TRBJ2-5; D is undetermined. The CDR3 totals 13 residues. CDR1 is KGHDR and CDR2 is SFDVKD in the germline V gene. Trimming removed 6 bases from V and 0 bases from J, with 7 bases in between. CDR3 amino acids: CATSKSDQETQYF. The CDR3 region has the DNA TGTGCCACCAGTAAGTCAGACCAAGAGACCCAGTACTTC.

This clonotype was observed once. The chain joins TRBV24-1 to TRBJ1-5; 7 positions match TRBD1. The CDR3 has 13 residues. With V trimmed by 9 bases and J by 4 bases, 5 bases remained unmatched. Looked up from germline, CDR1 is KGHDR and CDR2 is SFDVKD. This CDR3 is CATQGQLNQPQHF. The CDR3, as DNA: TGTGCCACCCAGGGACAGTTGAATCAGCCCCAGCATTTT.

The rearrangement links TRBV15 to TRBJ2-7, with 9 bases lining up with TRBD2. The germline V gene has CDR1 LNHNV and CDR2 YYDKDF (reference sequence). This CDR3 comprises 15 residues. The V and J ends lost 1 base and 3 bases, in that order; junction bases with no gene match: 4. The CDR3 spells CATSRGLAGDYEQYF. CDR3 DNA: TGTGCCACCAGCAGAGGGTTAGCGGGAGACTACGAGCAGTACTTC.

This clonotype was seen a few times. The chain has TRBV7-2 and TRBJ2-5; no definite D call. Germline loops: CDR1 SGHTA, CDR2 FQGNSA. V shed 5 bases and J shed 0 bases, with 13 bases lying between them. This CDR3 has 15 amino acids. CDR3: CASSPGSWYQETQYF. The CDR3, as DNA: TGTGCCAGCAGCCCCGGGTCCTGGTACCAAGAGACCCAGTACTTC.

This chain links TRBV6-2 or TRBV6-3 with TRBJ1-4; 8 bases match TRBD1. Germline values: CDR1 MNHEY, CDR2 SVGEGT. The CDR3 extends over 15 amino acids. V dropped 5 bases and J dropped 1; count of bases not matched to a gene: 3. CDR3 sequence (DNA): TGTGCCAGCAGTCCCACAGGGGGAACTAATGAAAAACTGTTTTTT. It codes for CASSPTGGTNEKLFF.

This clonotype appeared a single time. The chain has TRBV6-1 and TRBJ2-7, with 7 bases matching TRBD1. Germline V CDR1 and CDR2: MNHNS, SASEGT. The CDR3 has 13 amino acids. Losses at the gene ends were 6 bases for V and 6 bases for J; bases not matched to a gene: 8. The CDR3 nucleotides read TGTGCCAGCAGCTGGAAGGGGGACAGCGAGCAGTACTTC. It encodes CASSWKGDSEQYF.

The genes are TRBV20-1 and TRBJ1-1; D is unresolved. Trimming shortened V by 2 bases and J by 0 bases, and 19 bases separated the two germline ends. Germline V lookup: CDR1 DFQATT, CDR2 SNEGSKA (reference sequence). The CDR3 loop spans 17 amino acids. The CDR3 sequence is CSARPGYGINMNTEAFF. CDR3 coding DNA: TGCAGTGCTAGACCCGGGTACGGGATCAACATGAACACTGAAGCTTTCTTT.

This clonotype was seen a few times. V usage is TRBV20-1 and J usage is TRBJ1-5, with unresolved D. V was trimmed by 3 bases and J by 7 bases, leaving 13 bases between them. The CDR3 consists of 13 residues. Germline values: CDR1 DFQATT, CDR2 SNEGSKA (reference sequence). The CDR3 spells CSARIPPGQPQHF. The CDR3 DNA is TGCAGTGCTAGGATCCCGCCTGGGCAGCCCCAGCATTTT.

The rearrangement joins TRBV27 to TRBJ1-6; no firm D call. This CDR3 spans 13 amino acids. Germline CDR1 is MNHEY and CDR2 is SMNVEV (reference sequence). Between the trimmed V and J ends, which lost 8 bases and 6 bases, there was a span of 11 bases. The CDR3 here is CASYGGINSPLHF. The CDR3, as DNA: TGTGCCAGCTATGGAGGGATTAATTCACCCCTCCACTTT.

This clonotype showed up just once. This rearrangement joins TRBV20-1 to TRBJ2-1, with TRBD2 as a possible D gene (5 bases). The CDR3 totals 13 residues. V dropped 5 bases and J dropped 5 bases, with 13 bases sitting between them. From germline, CDR1 is DFQATT and CDR2 SNEGSKA (reference sequence). The CDR3 sequence is CSAPRPGDNEQFF. CDR3 nucleotides: TGCAGTGCTCCCCGACCCGGGGACAATGAGCAGTTCTTC.